Each of the 29 T cell receptor beta chains below was sequenced from the same sample in a study of T cells in tuberculosis listed by TCRdb under 2018. The protocol used for the library was the immunoSEQ multiplex PCR assay. TCRdb took over this immuneACCESS table, retaining in-frame rearrangements with V and J assigned. Such tables are incomplete; in checked studies, under half of the missing clones stem from an unresolved V gene, and the remainder is unexplained. Within this sample are approximately 30,000 clones, with approximately 90% of them counted one time only. The leading ten clones occupy 2% to 2.5% of the sample. Sample: PBMCs. Receptors were obtained from a donor under 30 with latent tuberculosis or without tuberculosis infection.

The V and J genes are TRBV29-1 and TRBJ2-5; perhaps TRBD1 as D (5 bases). V was clipped by 6 bases and J by 5 bases, with 13 bases between them. CDR1 is SQVTM and CDR2 is ANQGSEA in the germline V gene. This CDR3 is 12 amino acids long. As DNA, the CDR3 is TGCAGCGTCCAGGGTTTTTCGGAGACCCAGTACTTC. This codes for CSVQGFSETQYF.

The V gene is TRBV7-6, the J gene TRBJ2-2; 7 bases agree with TRBD1. J gave up 0 bases and V 3 bases, and 7 bases lay outside the gene matches. Germline CDR1 and CDR2: SGHVS and FNYEAQ. This CDR3 spans 17 amino acids. The CDR3 DNA follows: TGTGCCAGCAGCTTTTCCCCGGGACAGCCGAACACCGGGGAGCTGTTTTTT. Its protein is CASSFSPGQPNTGELFF.

The chain combines TRBV28 with TRBJ1-1, with no clear D. The CDR3 contains 15 residues. Trimming left V 6 bases short and J 0 bases short, with 14 bases between. Germline V lookup: CDR1 MDHEN, CDR2 SYDVKM. The CDR3 bases are TGTGCCAGCAGGACTAACGGAGGATTGAACACTGAAGCTTTCTTT. Residues: CASRTNGGLNTEAFF.

Here the CDR3 DNA reads TGCGCCAGCAGCCCACAGGGAAACGAGCAGTACTTC. It codes for CASSPQGNEQYF. The chain joins TRBV5-1 to TRBJ2-7; TRBD1 might be the D (6 bases). The CDR3 runs to 12 residues. The V gene lost 4 bases and the J gene lost 5 bases, with 10 bases spanning the gap. Germline lookup yields CDR1 SGHRS and CDR2 YFSETQ.

With respect to this clone: An end of the junction differs from the germline gene, which may be a read error. The sample contains more than one DNA sequence encoding this CDR3. The chain employs TRBV6-1 and TRBJ1-3, with TRBD1 matching over 8 bases. CDR3 size: 17 residues. Germline V gene data show CDR1 as MNHNS and CDR2 as SASEGT. The CDR3 DNA sequence: TGTGCTAGCAGTGTTCAATCAGGGGGCCTTACGGGAAACACCATATATTTT. It translates to CASSVQSGGLTGNTIYF.

The chain is built from TRBV6-5 and TRBJ2-1; maybe TRBD1 (5 bases). Trimming removed 6 bases from V and 8 bases from J, with 11 bases in between. This CDR3 is built from 12 residues. Germline assignment: CDR1 MNHEY and CDR2 SVGAGI. The CDR3, as DNA: TGTGCCAGCAGGACTGTAGGGGATGAGCAGTTCTTC. The encoded protein is CASRTVGDEQFF.

This chain links TRBV27 with TRBJ1-5; 8 bases fit TRBD1. The J segment lost 2 bases and the V segment lost 5 bases, leaving 2 bases of the junction unmatched. Looked up from germline, CDR1 is MNHEY and CDR2 is SMNVEV (reference sequence). The CDR3 is 14 residues long. CDR3 nucleotide sequence: TGTGCCAGCAGTAGGGGACAGGGCAATCAGCCCCAGCATTTT. Translation gives CASSRGQGNQPQHF.

J is TRBJ1-6 and V is TRBV7-9; 7 bases map to TRBD1. Germline values: CDR1 SEHNR, CDR2 FQNEAQ (reference sequence). The CDR3 has 14 amino acids. The junction had 2 bases not matched to a gene; V was cut back by 1 base and J by 8 bases. This CDR3 is CASSLGGQHSPLHF. Written as DNA, the CDR3 is TGTGCCAGCAGCTTAGGGGGACAGCATTCACCCCTCCACTTT.

Written as DNA, the CDR3 is TGCAGCGTTGATCGCGGTATGAACACTGAAGCTTTCTTT. Its protein product is CSVDRGMNTEAFF. The chain links TRBV29-1 to TRBJ1-1; D not resolved. V was trimmed by 3 bases and J by 0 bases, leaving 8 bases between them. The germline V gene encodes CDR1 SQVTM and CDR2 ANQGSEA. This CDR3 is 13 amino acids long.

The chain recombines TRBV18 with TRBJ2-5; 7 bases are a match to TRBD1. CDR1 is KGHSH and CDR2 is LQKENI in the germline V gene. The V gene end was trimmed by 3 bases and the J gene end by 2 bases; junction bases not matched to a gene: 3. This CDR3 comprises 14 residues. The CDR3 coding sequence is TGTGCCAGCTCACCGCAGGGGGAGCAAGAGACCCAGTACTTC. Its translation: CASSPQGEQETQYF. The full variable domain, rest sourced from reference TRBV18 and TRBJ2-5, is NAGVMQNPRHLVRRRGQEARLRCSPMKGHSHVYWYRQLPEEGLKFMVYLQKENIIDESGMPKERFSAEFPKEGPSILRIQQVVRGDSAAYFCASSPQGEQETQYFGPGTRLLVL.

This chain uses TRBV30 with TRBJ1-1; TRBD1 agrees at 9 bases. Unmatched junction bases numbered 9, after V lost 7 bases and J lost 0 bases. Looked up from germline, CDR1 is GTSNPN and CDR2 is SVGIG (reference sequence). The CDR3 has 15 residues. The CDR3 region is CAFYRGLRMNTEAFF. CDR3 bases: TGTGCCTTCTACAGGGGGCTCAGGATGAACACTGAAGCTTTCTTT.

This clone was counted between two and nine times. The chain has TRBV6-1 and TRBJ2-3, with 12 positions matching TRBD2. Looked up from germline, CDR1 is MNHNS and CDR2 is SASEGT. Trimming cost V 2 bases and J 4 bases; bases outside gene matches: 1. The CDR3 has 15 residues. The chain's CDR3 is CASSELAGGPDTQYF. Here the CDR3 DNA reads TGTGCCAGCAGTGAACTAGCGGGGGGGCCAGATACGCAGTATTTT.

The V call is TRBV5-8, the J call TRBJ2-1; 8 nucleotides line up with TRBD2. This CDR3 spans 15 amino acids. V was clipped by 2 bases and J by 5 bases; unmatched bases: 6. Germline lookup yields CDR1 SGHTS and CDR2 YDEGEE. The CDR3 sequence: CASSLERETHNEQFF. The CDR3 nucleotides are TGTGCCAGCAGCTTAGAGCGGGAGACCCACAATGAGCAGTTCTTC.

The chain links TRBV27 to TRBJ2-1; TRBD2 aligns across 8 bases. The junction had 5 bases not matched to a gene; V was cut back by 4 bases and J by 6 bases. The CDR3 length is 14 residues. Germline loops: CDR1 MNHEY, CDR2 SMNVEV (reference sequence). CDR3: CASSWSGRVNEQFF. The DNA of the CDR3 is TGTGCCAGCAGTTGGAGCGGGAGAGTCAATGAGCAGTTCTTC.

This sequence joins TRBV5-1 and TRBJ2-7; 9 nucleotides match TRBD1. This CDR3 is built from 15 residues. Germline V lookup: CDR1 SGHRS, CDR2 YFSETQ. V shed 4 bases, J shed 2 bases, and the junction held 7 bases outside the gene matches. The CDR3 region is CASSPGTGITYEQYF. The CDR3 DNA reads TGCGCCAGCAGCCCCGGGACAGGGATTACCTACGAGCAGTACTTC.

The rearrangement links TRBV30 to TRBJ2-2, with TRBD2 matching 9 bases. The V segment lost 3 bases and the J segment 5 bases; nucleotides outside the gene matches: 4. The CDR3 totals 14 residues. Germline-derived CDR1 and CDR2 are GTSNPN and SVGIG (reference sequence). CDR3 amino acids: CAWRGLAATGELFF. CDR3 nucleotides: TGTGCCTGGAGGGGACTAGCAGCTACCGGGGAGCTGTTTTTT. The variable domain in full, with the rest retrieved from reference TRBV30 and TRBJ2-2, is SQTIHQWPATLVQPVGSPLSLECTVEGTSNPNLYWYRQAAGRGLQLLFYSVGIGQISSEVPQNLSASRPQDRQFILSSKKLLLSDSGFYLCAWRGLAATGELFFGEGSRLTVL.

This chain connects TRBV7-2 to TRBJ2-1, with 10 bases identical to TRBD2. CDR1 and CDR2 (germline): SGHTA, FQGNSA. J lost 10 bases, V lost 2 bases, and 11 bases had no gene match. This CDR3 is built from 16 residues. The CDR3 loop reads CASSLSAGGIFGEQFF. The CDR3 DNA follows: TGTGCCAGCAGCTTATCAGCGGGAGGGATTTTTGGGGAGCAGTTCTTC.

The rearrangement links TRBV4-1 to TRBJ2-7; D ambiguous. Trimming pared 2 bases from V and 7 bases from J, leaving 12 bases between. Germline assignment: CDR1 MGHRA and CDR2 YSYEKL. The CDR3 loop spans 13 amino acids. The CDR3 coding sequence is TGCGCCAGCAGCCAAACCTCGGTCGGGGAGCAGTACTTC. It yields the protein CASSQTSVGEQYF.

V gene TRBV21-1 combines with J gene TRBJ1-3; the table's TRBD1 call for D was not verified on the DNA. TRBV21-1 is labeled a pseudogene. The CDR3 has 17 amino acids. CDR3 in amino acids: CASSKELGASSGNTIYF. Written as DNA, the CDR3 is TGTGCCAGCAGCAAAGAGCTGGGCGCAAGCTCTGGAAACACCATATATTTT.

The chain has TRBV15 and TRBJ2-7, with D tentatively TRBD1 (6 bases). Germline V gene data show CDR1 as LNHNV and CDR2 as YYDKDF (reference sequence). CDR3 length: 15 amino acids. Between the trimmed V and J ends, which lost 0 bases and 2 bases, there was a span of 11 bases. The CDR3 reads CATSREIRGTYEQYF. In DNA, the CDR3 is TGTGCCACCAGCAGAGAGATCAGGGGAACCTACGAGCAGTACTTC.

V and J are TRBV19 and TRBJ1-5; the D is unclear. The CDR3 extends over 12 amino acids. Trimming shortened V by 10 bases and J by 2 bases, and 9 bases separated the two germline ends. CDR1 and CDR2 (germline): LNHDA, SQIVND (reference sequence). The CDR3 DNA is TGTGCCATCTCGGAGGGCAATCAGCCCCAGCATTTT. It is translated as CAISEGNQPQHF.

The rearrangement uses TRBV5-1 and TRBJ1-1; TRBD1 might be the D (6 bases). Trimming removed 0 bases at V and 4 bases at J, with 16 bases between. Per the germline V gene, CDR1 is SGHRS and CDR2 is YFSETQ. CDR3 length: 16 amino acids. The CDR3 sequence: CASSLARGRGGTEAFF. The CDR3, as DNA: TGCGCCAGCAGCTTGGCCCGGGGCAGGGGCGGCACTGAAGCTTTCTTT.

This chain joins TRBV6-6 and TRBJ2-2, with 13 bases aligning to TRBD2. The CDR3 totals 16 residues. V dropped 2 bases and J dropped 5; count of bases not matched to a gene: 2. Germline CDR1 reads MNHNY; CDR2 reads SVGAGI (reference sequence). The CDR3 is CASSYGTSGATGELFF. As DNA, the CDR3 is TGTGCCAGCAGTTACGGGACTAGCGGGGCTACCGGGGAGCTGTTTTTT.

The chain couples TRBV6-6 to TRBJ2-7; the D gene is possibly TRBD1 (6 bases). Trimming shortened V by 6 bases and J by 0 bases, and 12 bases separated the two germline ends. The CDR3 has 14 amino acids. The germline V gene encodes CDR1 MNHNY and CDR2 SVGAGI (reference sequence). CDR3 sequence reads: CASSSQGNSYEQYF. The CDR3, as DNA: TGTGCCAGCAGCTCCCAGGGGAACTCCTACGAGCAGTACTTC.

This clone was seen only a few times. The V and J genes are TRBV25-1 and TRBJ1-3, with no clear D. Germline CDR1 reads MGHDK; CDR2 reads SYGVNS. The CDR3 has 12 amino acids. V shed 7 bases and J shed 7 bases, with 11 bases lying between them. The CDR3 protein is CASTSSGNTIYF. As DNA, the CDR3 is TGTGCCAGCACCTCGAGCGGCAACACCATATATTTT.

The rearrangement links TRBV28 to TRBJ2-1, with TRBD2 identical over 9 bases. The CDR3 has 15 amino acids. V lost 6 bases, J lost 9 bases, and 12 bases stayed unmatched. Germline CDR1 reads MDHEN; CDR2 reads SYDVKM. The CDR3 coding sequence is TGTGCCAGCAGCGTTAATAGCGGGAGAAGGGGTGAGCAGTTCTTC. Translating gives CASSVNSGRRGEQFF.

V gene TRBV2 combines with J gene TRBJ1-4; D is possibly TRBD1 (6 bases). The V and J ends lost 7 bases and 7 bases respectively, with 16 bases between them. The CDR3 contains 14 residues. The germline V gene encodes CDR1 SNHLY and CDR2 FYNNEI. This CDR3 reads CASIEGGAAEKLFF. The CDR3, as DNA: TGTGCCAGCATCGAAGGGGGGGCCGCTGAAAAACTGTTTTTT.

This chain joins TRBV4-2 and TRBJ2-7; 7 bases map to TRBD2. The germline CDR1 and CDR2 sequences are LGHNA and YNFKEQ. J was trimmed by 3 bases and V by 4 bases; bases with no gene match: 9. The CDR3 is 15 residues long. In DNA form, the CDR3 reads TGTGCCAGCAGCCCCGGGGCTAGCGGACGCTACGAGCAGTACTTC. Protein sequence: CASSPGASGRYEQYF.

Here the CDR3 reads CASSVDGGYQETQYF. The CDR3 DNA is TGTGCCAGCAGCGTAGACGGGGGTTACCAAGAGACCCAGTACTTC. This chain joins TRBV9 and TRBJ2-5, with D tentatively TRBD2 (6 bases). The CDR3 contains 15 residues. Trimming shortened V by 0 bases and J by 0 bases, and 9 bases separated the two germline ends. Germline loops: CDR1 SGDLS, CDR2 YYNGEE. The full variable domain, completed using reference TRBV9 and TRBJ2-5, is DSGVTQTPKHLITATGQRVTLRCSPRSGDLSVYWYQQSLDQGLQFLIQYYNGEERAKGNILERFSAQQFPDLHSELNLSSLELGDSALYFCASSVDGGYQETQYFGPGTRLLVL.